The 4 T cell receptor beta chains below all came from one sample that was sequenced in a study of shared clonotypes between healthy human individuals. Sequencing used immunoSEQ multiplex PCR; TCRdb keeps in-frame clones, though not all of them. In the table there are about 450,000 clones, 79% of which are singletons. Source material: PBMCs. The receptor set was obtained from a middle-aged woman in good health. Some clones in this sample may be carry-over from other donors' samples.

The rearrangement joins TRBV18 to TRBJ2-7, with D perhaps matching TRBD2 (5 bases). The germline V gene has CDR1 KGHSH and CDR2 LQKENI. CDR3 length: 15 residues. V gave up 3 bases and J gave up 4 bases, with 16 bases separating them. In nucleotides, the CDR3 is TGTGCCAGCTCACCCTACGTCGGGTTAGCGTACGAGCAGTACTTC. As protein: CASSPYVGLAYEQYF.

The chain joins TRBV6-5 to TRBJ2-3; 7 positions match TRBD2. Germline CDR1 is MNHEY and CDR2 is SVGAGI. The CDR3 consists of 15 residues. V was clipped by 6 bases and J by 5 bases; unmatched bases: 11. The CDR3 sequence: CASRTGTTFIDTQYF. CDR3 bases: TGTGCCAGCAGAACTGGGACTACGTTTATAGATACGCAGTATTTT.

In this sample, this clone turned up once. The chain links TRBV25-1 to TRBJ1-6, with unresolved D. Germline assignment: CDR1 MGHDK and CDR2 SYGVNS. The CDR3 covers 13 residues. V was trimmed by 6 bases and J by 2 bases, leaving 5 bases between them. The CDR3 DNA is TGTGCCAGCAGGGAAACCTATAATTCACCCCTCCACTTT. Protein product: CASRETYNSPLHF.

The genes are TRBV19 and TRBJ2-4, with D perhaps given as TRBD1 or TRBD2 (6 bases each). CDR1 is LNHDA and CDR2 is SQIVND in the germline V gene (reference sequence). Trimming removed 3 bases at V and 13 bases at J, with 10 bases between. This CDR3 has 11 residues. CDR3 amino acids: CASSIGGGQYF. The CDR3 bases are TGTGCCAGTAGTATCGGAGGGGGGCAGTACTTC.